This entry features one T cell receptor beta chain sequence. Its antigen is not identified. Naive CD8 cells comprised CD45RO-negative, CCR7-positively selected cells, excluding terminally differentiated effector memory CD45RA+ cells. V was clipped by 4 bases and J by 6 bases, with 10 bases between them. CDR3 size: 12 residues. CDR1 SEHNR and CDR2 FQNEAQ come from the germline V gene (reference sequence). Template for every sorted-subset replicate PCR totaled approximately 200 ng DNA, 25,000 to 30,000 T cell genomes. The table came from immunoSEQ multiplex PCR; TCRdb's copy has only in-frame clones and leaves some out. The sample includes about 1,900,000 clones, approximately 95% of them seen just once. This sample stems from a study of shared clonotypes between healthy human individuals. Findings and limits, study-wide: Non-shared clonotypes had lower generation probabilities than those shared by all four donors. The authors sampled blood alone, and tissue repertoires likely differ.

The sequencing input was naive CD8+ T cells sorted from blood. This TCR derives from a man aged 18 to 35 in good health. The chain links TRBV7-9 to TRBJ2-7; D ambiguous. The CDR3 nucleotides read TGTGCCAGCAGCTCTGGACCCCGCGAGCAGTACTTC. Translation gives CASSSGPREQYF.